The rows below give T cell receptor beta chains drawn from one sample of a study of T cell changes during pregnancy in multiple sclerosis. The repertoire was sequenced with immunoSEQ multiplex PCR; TCRdb's copy has only in-frame clones and lacks some. The sample lists approximately 90,000 clones; more than 85% were seen once. The material sequenced was peripheral blood, taken in the first trimester of pregnancy. The receptors here all came from a female donor with multiple sclerosis, enrolled in a pregnancy study. Both conserved end residues are part of each CDR3. Fields, in order: J gene, D gene, V gene, clone size, CDR3 protein, CDR3 DNA. D genes are given only for firm matches. Clone size, where shown, is once, few, many, or a class for clones that have expanded.

TRBJ2-7	-	TRBV28	-	CASSPVTGPTASYEQYF	TGTGCCAGCAGTCCCGTTACAGGGCCGACTGCCTCCTACGAGCAGTACTTC
TRBJ1-5	-	TRBV30	few	CAWSVRGTQPQHF	TGTGCCTGGAGTGTACGGGGAACTCAGCCCCAGCATTTT
TRBJ2-2	-	TRBV11-3	few	CASSLVSPNTGELFF	TGTGCCAGCAGCTTAGTATCTCCGAACACCGGGGAGCTGTTTTTT
TRBJ1-1	-	TRBV6-5	-	CASRYLVRDTEAFF	TGTGCCAGCAGGTACCTGGTTCGAGACACTGAAGCTTTCTTT
TRBJ2-7	TRBD2	TRBV11-2	-	CASSLATSGGAYEQYF	TGTGCCAGCAGCTTGGCCACTAGCGGGGGTGCCTACGAGCAGTACTTC
TRBJ1-4	TRBD1	TRBV4-1	-	CASSNGQGPNEKLFF	TGCGCCAGCAGTAATGGACAGGGGCCGAATGAAAAACTGTTTTTT
TRBJ2-7	TRBD1	TRBV30	-	CAWSVRDRGNEQYF	TGTGCCTGGAGTGTAAGGGACAGGGGCAACGAGCAGTACTTC
TRBJ2-2	-	TRBV19	-	CASSVSAANTGELFF	TGTGCCAGTAGTGTTAGCGCAGCGAACACCGGGGAGCTGTTTTTT
TRBJ2-4	TRBD1	TRBV5-6	-	CASKLGTGENIQYF	TGTGCCAGCAAACTAGGGACAGGAGAAAACATTCAGTACTTC
TRBJ2-1	-	TRBV28	-	CASRSGGKGEQFF	TGTGCCAGCAGAAGTGGCGGGAAGGGCGAGCAGTTCTTC
TRBJ1-1	-	TRBV21-1	-	CASSKHGKEAFF	TGTGCCAGCAGCAAACACGGGAAGGAAGCTTTCTTT
TRBJ1-2	TRBD1	TRBV28	-	CASSRDSFGYTF	TGTGCCAGCTCCCGGGACAGTTTTGGCTACACCTTC
TRBJ1-2	-	TRBV11-2	-	CASSLDPRFYGYTF	TGTGCCAGCAGCTTAGATCCCAGATTCTATGGCTACACCTTC
TRBJ1-1	-	TRBV15	-	CATSSLRSGIKAFF	TGTGCCACCAGCAGTCTAAGATCAGGGATTAAAGCTTTCTTT
TRBJ2-3	TRBD2	TRBV2	-	CASIGLAGPAGDTQYF	TGTGCCAGCATAGGACTAGCGGGGCCCGCGGGAGATACGCAGTATTTT
TRBJ1-1	-	TRBV25-1	-	CASSDWAGLGNTEAFF	TGTGCCAGCAGTGACTGGGCTGGGTTAGGGAACACTGAAGCTTTCTTT
TRBJ1-1	TRBD1	TRBV5-1	once	CASSLGGTGVRTEAFF	TGCGCCAGCAGCTTGGGGGGGACAGGGGTTCGTACTGAAGCTTTCTTT
TRBJ1-2	-	TRBV6-1	-	CASSQGAGYTF	TGTGCCAGCAGTCAAGGGGCCGGCTACACCTTC
TRBJ1-1	-	TRBV19	-	CASRVGGVKNTEAFF	TGTGCCAGTAGGGTCGGGGGGGTTAAGAACACTGAAGCTTTCTTT
TRBJ1-1	-	TRBV7-8	-	CASSLRTDSTEAFF	TGTGCCAGCAGCCTCCGGACAGATAGCACTGAAGCTTTCTTT
TRBJ1-4	TRBD1	TRBV19	-	CASSTPGRGQDDEKLFF	TGTGCCAGTAGTACCCCGGGACGGGGACAGGACGATGAAAAACTGTTTTTT
TRBJ2-1	TRBD1	TRBV30	-	CAWSGDSPYNEQFF	TGTGCCTGGAGTGGGGACAGTCCCTACAATGAGCAGTTCTTC
TRBJ2-7	-	TRBV7-2	-	CASSLVGKGGSYEQYF	TGTGCCAGCAGCTTAGTAGGGAAGGGAGGCTCCTACGAGCAGTACTTC
TRBJ2-3	TRBD2	TRBV10-3	-	CAISETGLAGASTDTQYF	TGTGCCATCAGTGAGACGGGACTAGCGGGTGCTAGCACAGATACGCAGTATTTT
TRBJ1-2	TRBD1	TRBV19	-	CASSRFQGQVYGYTF	TGTGCCAGTAGTCGGTTTCAGGGACAGGTCTATGGCTACACCTTC
TRBJ2-5	TRBD2	TRBV9	-	CASSVATGDRLAGGETQYF	TGTGCCAGCAGCGTAGCTACGGGCGACAGACTAGCGGGAGGGGAGACCCAGTACTTC
TRBJ2-7	-	TRBV2	once	CASLRRDIAYEQYF	TGTGCCAGCTTACGACGGGACATCGCCTACGAGCAGTACTTC
TRBJ1-1	-	TRBV7-9	-	CASSRTVNTEAFF	TGTGCCAGCAGCCGGACAGTGAACACTGAAGCTTTCTTT
TRBJ2-2	-	TRBV9	-	CASSVATSGAGELFF	TGTGCCAGCAGCGTAGCTACGTCAGGGGCCGGGGAGCTGTTTTTT
TRBJ1-3	TRBD1	TRBV30	-	CASTGAGNTIYF	TGTGCCTCGACAGGGGCTGGAAACACCATATATTTT
TRBJ1-1	-	TRBV29-1	-	CSADTAMNTEAFF	TGCAGCGCCGACACGGCAATGAACACTGAAGCTTTCTTT
TRBJ1-6	-	TRBV27	-	CASSFLGDLGNSPLHF	TGTGCCAGCAGTTTTTTAGGGGACTTGGGGAATTCACCCCTCCACTTT
TRBJ1-2	-	TRBV28	-	CASSFEGVYGYTF	TGTGCCAGCAGTTTTGAGGGAGTCTATGGCTACACCTTC
TRBJ2-1	TRBD2	TRBV5-1	-	CASSYLAEAVLDNEQFF	TGCGCCAGCAGCTATCTAGCGGAGGCCGTCTTGGACAATGAGCAGTTCTTC
TRBJ1-3	-	TRBV18	-	CASSPLLTSSGNTIYF	TGTGCCAGCTCACCCTTGTTAACGAGCTCTGGAAACACCATATATTTT
TRBJ1-5	-	TRBV10-3	-	CAISDNRDQPQHF	TGTGCCATCAGTGATAACAGAGATCAGCCCCAGCATTTT
TRBJ2-6	-	TRBV27	-	CASSLLTEARQEFWGANVLTF	TGTGCCAGCAGTTTATTAACTGAAGCGAGACAGGAGTTTTGGGGGGCCAACGTCCTGACTTTC
TRBJ2-1	TRBD2	TRBV4-3	-	CASSPQAGLATHEQFF	TGCGCCAGCAGCCCTCAGGCGGGACTAGCTACCCATGAGCAGTTCTTC
TRBJ2-2	TRBD1	TRBV19	-	CASSKQGRGHTGELFF	TGTGCCAGTAGTAAACAGGGCAGGGGGCACACCGGGGAGCTGTTTTTT
TRBJ2-1	TRBD2	TRBV29-1	-	CSVPAAGGYNEQFF	TGCAGCGTTCCCGCAGCGGGGGGTTACAATGAGCAGTTCTTC
TRBJ2-2	TRBD2	TRBV5-1	-	CASSFLLAGVRNTGELFF	TGCGCCAGCAGCTTTTTGCTAGCGGGAGTTCGGAACACCGGGGAGCTGTTTTTT
TRBJ1-2	TRBD1	TRBV28	-	CASSSGGEGYTF	TGTGCCAGCAGTTCAGGGGGTGAAGGCTACACCTTC
TRBJ2-7	TRBD1	TRBV10-3	-	CAISESGTGTYEQYF	TGTGCCATCAGTGAGTCTGGGACAGGGACCTACGAGCAGTACTTC
TRBJ2-1	TRBD2	TRBV19	few	CASRKTSGGANEQFF	TGTGCCAGTAGAAAAACTAGCGGGGGGGCCAATGAGCAGTTCTTC
TRBJ1-5	-	TRBV15	-	CATSPRGSQPQHF	TGTGCCACCAGCCCACGGGGTAGTCAGCCCCAGCATTTT